This TCR beta chain emerged from a study of early T cells in non-severe SARS-CoV-2 infection. Broader study findings: Anti-spike CD8 specificities were favored by VDJdb matching, whose results missed private and CD4 specificities.

Germline assignment: CDR1 LGHDT and CDR2 YNNKEL (reference sequence). V gave up 4 bases and J gave up 6 bases, with 11 bases separating them. This CDR3 is 13 amino acids long. The table lists this clonotype with many counts. Its antigen remains unidentified. Individual cDNA molecules were tagged with unique molecular identifiers. One entry per CDR3 protein, called by TCRdb with MiXCR from the 5' RACE reads. The sample carries 76,000 or so distinct CDR3 sequences, 10% to 12% recorded once. V is TRBV3-1 and J is TRBJ2-3; D might be TRBD1 (5 bases). The receptor comes from an adult who was a healthcare worker with PCR-confirmed SARS-CoV-2 infection or an uninfected control (not recorded which). Sample: whole blood. The CDR3 reads CASSPEGVDTQYF. Here the CDR3 DNA reads TGTGCCAGCAGCCCAGAAGGGGTGGATACGCAGTATTTT.